One sample yielded the 18 T cell receptor beta chains listed below, sequenced in a study of neoadjuvant anti-PD-1 for oral cavity cancer. Time point: after neoadjuvant nivolumab, at surgical resection. Assay used: immunoSEQ multiplex PCR; TCRdb lists only in-frame clones, some missing. The data contain over 65,000 clones, approximately 81% of them singletons. This material consisted of PBMCs, taken after nivolumab (anti-PD-1) treatment. The receptors come from a person between 40 and 79 years old with oral cavity squamous cell carcinoma.

V usage is TRBV28 and J usage is TRBJ2-7; possible D gene TRBD1, 6 bases. Trimming stripped 2 bases from V and 3 bases from J, with 17 bases between. CDR3 length: 16 residues. Germline CDR1 and CDR2: MDHEN and SYDVKM. The CDR3 region is CASSLKQGRGLYEQYF. The CDR3 DNA reads as TGTGCCAGCAGTTTAAAACAGGGCCGCGGTCTCTACGAGCAGTACTTC.

V and J are TRBV6-1 and TRBJ2-7; D uncertain. The CDR3 has 15 amino acids. Germline loops: CDR1 MNHNS, CDR2 SASEGT. With 1 base removed from V and 3 bases from J, the gap between germline ends came to 13 bases. The CDR3 region is CASSEEVQVIYEQYF. The CDR3 nucleotides are TGTGCCAGCAGTGAAGAGGTACAAGTAATCTACGAGCAGTACTTC.

The rearrangement links TRBV13 to TRBJ1-1, with 10 bases aligning to TRBD1. CDR1 is PRHDT, CDR2 FYEKMQ, per germline (reference sequence). With 0 bases clipped from V and 6 bases from J, the junction kept 16 bases outside the gene matches. This CDR3 contains 19 residues. CDR3 in amino acids: CASSLGRFNLGTGDSEAFF. The CDR3 coding sequence is TGTGCCAGCAGCTTAGGCCGGTTTAATCTGGGGACAGGGGACTCTGAAGCTTTCTTT.

V usage is TRBV2 and J usage is TRBJ2-5, with D perhaps matching TRBD2 (6 bases). The V and J ends lost 6 bases and 4 bases respectively, with 9 bases between them. Germline-derived CDR1 and CDR2 are SNHLY and FYNNEI. The CDR3 has 12 residues. CDR3 nucleotide sequence: TGTGCCAGCAGGTCCGGGGGAGAGACCCAGTACTTC. Amino acids: CASRSGGETQYF.

The chain employs TRBV6-9 and TRBJ2-5; 9 bases line up with TRBD2. V lost 6 bases to trimming and J lost 12 bases; unmatched junction nucleotides: 11. There are 13 residues in the CDR3. Germline CDR1 reads MNHGY; CDR2 reads SVAAGI. The CDR3 loop is CASSRLAEKRKYF. Here the CDR3 DNA reads TGTGCCAGCAGCCGACTAGCGGAAAAACGAAAGTACTTC.

This chain links TRBV7-2 with TRBJ2-2; 9 bases are a match to TRBD2. The V segment lost 0 bases and the J segment 4 bases; nucleotides outside the gene matches: 3. The length of the CDR3 is 16 residues. CDR1 and CDR2 from the germline V gene are SGHTA and FQGNSA. This CDR3 reads CASSLAPAGGTGELFF. The CDR3 nucleotides are TGTGCCAGCAGCTTAGCCCCAGCGGGGGGCACCGGGGAGCTGTTTTTT.

This clone was detected a few times. This chain joins TRBV2 and TRBJ1-2, with D uncertain. The V end was cut by 4 bases, the J end by 3 bases, with 6 bases between. CDR3 size: 12 residues. Per germline, CDR1 SNHLY and CDR2 FYNNEI. CDR3 sequence (DNA): TGTGCCAGCAGTGTTACGGACTATGGCTACACCTTC. Translating it yields CASSVTDYGYTF.

The chain employs TRBV2 and TRBJ2-5; 7 bases are a match to TRBD2. This CDR3 contains 15 residues. J lost 1 base, V lost 4 bases, and 6 bases had no gene match. Germline lookup yields CDR1 SNHLY and CDR2 FYNNEI. The DNA for the CDR3 is TGTGCCAGCAGTGCCTTACTAGCGTTCCAAGAGACCCAGTACTTC. It yields the protein CASSALLAFQETQYF.

This clone occurred a few times. The rearrangement uses TRBV29-1 and TRBJ2-5, with a weak D call TRBD1 (5 bases). Germline V gene sequence: CDR1 SQVTM, CDR2 ANQGSEA. With 4 bases removed from V and 2 bases from J, the gap between germline ends came to 8 bases. This CDR3 comprises 12 residues. CDR3 loop: CSVGAGQETQYF. DNA of the CDR3: TGCAGCGTTGGGGCAGGGCAAGAGACCCAGTACTTC.

The chain has TRBV2 and TRBJ1-4, with D possibly being TRBD1 (6 bases). Germline V CDR1 and CDR2: SNHLY, FYNNEI. V lost 6 bases and J lost 10, with 18 bases in between. The length of the CDR3 is 14 residues. This CDR3 is CASRETGALGKLFF. The CDR3 region has the DNA TGTGCCAGCAGGGAGACAGGCGCCCTTGGAAAACTGTTTTTT.

A single count supports this clone. This rearrangement joins TRBV11-2 to TRBJ2-1; 7 bases are a match to TRBD2. Germline assignment: CDR1 SGHAT and CDR2 FQNNGV. The CDR3 is 15 amino acids. The trim removed 5 bases at V and 8 bases at J, leaving 12 bases unmatched. The DNA of the CDR3 is TGTGCCAGCAGCGGCCTCGGGGGACTAAACGATGAGCAGTTCTTC. Its translation: CASSGLGGLNDEQFF.

CDR3 loop: CASDRGGTEAFF. DNA for the CDR3: TGTGCCAGCGACAGGGGTGGGACTGAAGCTTTCTTT. V and J are TRBV2 and TRBJ1-1; 8 bases are shared with TRBD1. Germline assignment: CDR1 SNHLY and CDR2 FYNNEI. The J segment lost 5 bases and the V segment lost 8 bases, leaving 4 bases of the junction unmatched. The CDR3 extends over 12 amino acids.

About this clone: This likely comes from a read error, as the CDR3 has no conserved phenylalanine or tryptophan at its end. The limits of the CDR3 on the DNA are not certain, so only TCRdb's listed CDR3 is given. The chain links TRBV10-3 to TRBJ2-7; the table calls TRBD2, which could not be checked here. The CDR3 is 11 amino acids in total, end residues counted. Germline V CDR1 and CDR2: ENHRY, SYGVKD. CDR3 region: CAISEPGEVHI.

The J gene is TRBJ2-2, the V gene TRBV7-3; D is perhaps TRBD2 (6 bases). The CDR3 has 16 amino acids. Germline-derived CDR1 and CDR2 are SGHTA and FQGTGA. Trimming shortened V by 5 bases and J by 6 bases, and 19 bases separated the two germline ends. Here the CDR3 reads CASSENSGAISGELFF. The CDR3 DNA reads TGTGCCAGCAGCGAAAACTCGGGAGCGATCTCCGGGGAGCTGTTTTTT.

The rearrangement uses TRBV7-9 and TRBJ2-7, with D perhaps matching TRBD2 (7 bases). The CDR3 is made up of 13 amino acids. The V gene's germline CDR1 is SEHNR and CDR2 FQNEAQ (reference sequence). V was cut by 7 bases and J by 2 bases, with 12 bases left in between. This CDR3 reads CASTEGGTYEQYF. The DNA of the CDR3 is TGTGCCAGCACCGAGGGGGGGACCTACGAGCAGTACTTC.

This clone was detected only a few times. The rearrangement links TRBV25-1 to TRBJ2-1; the D gene is possibly TRBD1 (5 bases). Germline lookup yields CDR1 MGHDK and CDR2 SYGVNS. Deletions cut 8 bases from V and 8 bases from J, with 7 bases between. CDR3 length equals 10 residues. CDR3 in DNA: TGTGCCAGCGGGGCCGATGAGCAGTTCTTC. It translates to CASGADEQFF.

The J gene is TRBJ1-2, the V gene TRBV18; possible D gene TRBD1, 6 bases. Trimming removed 3 bases from V and 8 bases from J, with 10 bases in between. Germline CDR1 KGHSH, CDR2 LQKENI. The CDR3 has 12 amino acids. The CDR3 DNA follows: TGTGCCAGCTCACCCACAGGGTTCGGCTACACCTTC. The encoded protein is CASSPTGFGYTF.

The chain carries TRBV6-5 and TRBJ2-7; 11 nucleotides agree with TRBD1. V shed 6 bases and J 2 bases; nucleotides not matched to a gene: 6. Per germline, CDR1 MNHEY and CDR2 SVGAGI. This CDR3 contains 15 residues. DNA for the CDR3: TGTGCCAGCAGCTGGGGGGGACAGGGGGCCTACGAGCAGTACTTC. It is translated as CASSWGGQGAYEQYF.